This T cell receptor beta chain derives from a study of blood T cell repertoires in COVID-19. Repertoires were generated with immunoSEQ multiplex PCR, while TCRdb's copy carries only in-frame clones and drops some. The data contain 150,000 or so clones, around 80% of them singletons. This clone came up once. Sequenced input: peripheral blood. This TCR derives from a woman between 45 and 60 years old with acute or convalescent COVID-19.

The chain's CDR3 is CSAYDRGRETQYF. The CDR3 coding sequence is TGCAGCGCTTACGACAGGGGGCGGGAGACCCAGTACTTC. The rearrangement joins TRBV29-1 to TRBJ2-5, with TRBD1 matching over 10 bases. This CDR3 contains 13 residues. V trimming: 7 bases; J trimming: 5 bases; junction bases outside the gene matches: 7. Germline V gene lookup returns CDR1 SQVTM and CDR2 ANQGSEA.